Each of the 10 T cell receptor beta chains below was sequenced from the same sample in a study of shared clonotypes between healthy human individuals. Sequencing was performed with immunoSEQ multiplex PCR; in TCRdb, only in-frame clones are kept and a portion is missing. The sample lists 1,400,000 or so clones, approximately 98.5% occurring once. Sequenced material: naive CD4+ T cells sorted from blood. Subset here: CD45RA+ positively selected. These receptors originate from a man aged 25 to 40 in good health.

This chain joins TRBV2 and TRBJ2-4, with D hard to call. This CDR3 region has 11 residues. Trimming cost V 4 bases and J 9 bases, with 7 bases left between them. Germline CDR1 reads SNHLY; CDR2 reads FYNNEI. CDR3 sequence (DNA): TGTGCCAGCAGTGGCGGCGCCATTCAGTACTTC. This translates into CASSGGAIQYF.

This clone was detected once. The DNA for the CDR3 is TGTGCCAGCAGCCCACCCGGCCCTTCTGTGGGAAATGAGCAGTTCTTC. It translates to CASSPPGPSVGNEQFF. This chain connects TRBV11-3 to TRBJ2-1, with no clear D. Trimming took off 5 bases at V and 7 bases at J, with 21 bases between the two ends. In germline, CDR1 is SGHNT, CDR2 YENEEA. The CDR3 extends over 16 amino acids. Supplemented by reference TRBV11-3 and TRBJ2-1, the full variable domain reads EAGVVQSPRYKIIEKKQPVAFWCNPISGHNTLYWYLQNLGQGPELLIRYENEEAVDDSQLPKDRFSAERLKGVDSTLKIQPAELGDSAVYLCASSPPGPSVGNEQFFGPGTRLTVL.

This chain connects TRBV21-1 to TRBJ2-7; the table's D call of TRBD1 was not tested on the DNA. TRBV21-1 is labeled a pseudogene. The CDR3 totals 14 residues. The CDR3 is CASSQGRRSNEQYF. As DNA, the CDR3 is TGTGCCAGCAGCCAGGGCCGTCGTTCGAACGAGCAGTACTTC.

The count of this clone is one. The chain recombines TRBV18 with TRBJ2-7, with TRBD1 identical over 7 bases. V gave up 3 bases and J gave up 5 bases; unmatched junction bases: 13. The CDR3 sequence is 16 residues long. CDR1 is KGHSH, CDR2 LQKENI, per germline. CDR3 bases: TGTGCCAGCTCACCGTTGGGACAGACGTCCGAGCACGAGCAGTACTTC. Residues: CASSPLGQTSEHEQYF.

This chain joins TRBV11-2 and TRBJ1-1; no firm D call. Germline V gene lookup returns CDR1 SGHAT and CDR2 FQNNGV. The CDR3 has 13 residues. The ends were cut back, 5 bases at V and 6 bases at J, with 13 bases in the middle. CDR3 amino acids: CASSLPGLAEAFF. CDR3 sequence (DNA): TGTGCCAGCAGCCTTCCTGGGCTGGCTGAAGCTTTCTTT.

The rearrangement joins TRBV7-2 to TRBJ2-7; no firm D call. This CDR3 contains 14 residues. V gave up 0 bases and J gave up 3 bases, with 9 bases separating them. The germline V gene encodes CDR1 SGHTA and CDR2 FQGNSA. CDR3: CASSLAGNLYEQYF. The CDR3 nucleotides read TGTGCCAGCAGCTTAGCGGGGAACCTCTACGAGCAGTACTTC.

The gene calls are TRBV19 and TRBJ1-5; D is ambiguous. The CDR3 has 15 residues. From germline, CDR1 is LNHDA and CDR2 SQIVND (reference sequence). V was trimmed by 7 bases and J by 3 bases, leaving 16 bases between them. The CDR3 is CASTLNPDNNQPQHF. The CDR3 region has the DNA TGTGCCAGTACCCTCAATCCCGACAACAATCAGCCCCAGCATTTT.

The genes are TRBV7-2 and TRBJ2-1; D is perhaps TRBD2 (7 bases). From germline, CDR1 is SGHTA and CDR2 FQGNSA. The CDR3 spans 15 residues. V was trimmed by 5 bases and J by 4 bases, leaving 15 bases between them. Here the CDR3 DNA reads TGTGCCAGCAGCCGAGGACTAGGGGGTTACAATGAGCAGTTCTTC. It is translated as CASSRGLGGYNEQFF.

The chain combines TRBV7-2 with TRBJ2-2; D perhaps matches TRBD2 (6 bases). Trimming left V 4 bases short and J 3 bases short, with 18 bases between. CDR1 and CDR2 from the germline V gene are SGHTA and FQGNSA. The CDR3 has 17 residues. The CDR3 sequence is CASSSRLTSKYTGELFF. The CDR3 coding sequence is TGTGCCAGCAGCTCTCGCTTAACTAGCAAGTACACCGGGGAGCTGTTTTTT.

The V and J genes are TRBV19 and TRBJ2-1; D may be TRBD2 (6 bases). The germline V gene has CDR1 LNHDA and CDR2 SQIVND (reference sequence). The CDR3 contains 17 residues. Trimming left V 4 bases short and J 4 bases short, with 20 bases between. The CDR3 nucleotides are TGTGCCAGTAGTAAAAAAGGGTTTCGGGGAGGATACAATGAGCAGTTCTTC. The encoded protein is CASSKKGFRGGYNEQFF.